The clone carrying this TCR beta chain showed up many times. Its antigen is still unknown. The record originates from a study of early T cells in non-severe SARS-CoV-2 infection. Whole-study context: Sequencing input comprised bulk RNA from unsorted whole blood; chain pairing was not available. Points from the study as a whole: Private and CD4 specificities were missed by VDJdb matching, which favored anti-spike CD8 responses.

Germline V lookup: CDR1 DFQATT, CDR2 SNEGSKA (reference sequence). Trimming removed 2 bases at V and 3 bases at J, with 10 bases between. CDR3 size: 13 residues. Unique molecular identifiers were attached to individual cDNA molecules. TCRdb analysed the 5' RACE reads with MiXCR anew, one entry per CDR3 protein. The table shows some 25,000 distinct CDR3 sequences, with around 5.4% occurring only once. V gene TRBV20-1 combines with J gene TRBJ1-2; a possible D gene is TRBD1 (5 bases). The specimen sequenced was whole blood. This receptor was taken from an adult who was a healthcare worker with PCR-confirmed SARS-CoV-2 infection or an uninfected control (not recorded which). In DNA, the CDR3 is TGCAGTGCTAGACCCAGGGAGGACTATGGCTACACCTTC. Its protein product is CSARPREDYGYTF.